The 10 T cell receptor beta chains listed next were all sequenced from one sample in a study of blood T cell repertoires in COVID-19. The assay was immunoSEQ multiplex PCR, and TCRdb's table has in-frame clones only and misses some. Of about 76,000 clones listed, 80% were seen once; the top ten hold 12%. Sequenced: peripheral blood. All receptors derive from a human donor in a cohort sampled during active COVID-19.

V and J are TRBV7-2 and TRBJ2-3; the D is unclear. The V and J ends lost 1 base and 1 base respectively, with 6 bases between them. Per the germline V gene, CDR1 is SGHTA and CDR2 is FQGNSA. This CDR3 is built from 14 residues. CDR3 sequence: CASSLGDRTDTQYF. The CDR3 DNA is TGTGCCAGCAGCTTAGGAGATCGCACAGATACGCAGTATTTT.

The chain combines TRBV20-1 with TRBJ1-3, with 11 bases identical to TRBD1. The CDR3 totals 16 residues. CDR1 is DFQATT, CDR2 SNEGSKA, per germline (reference sequence). V was pared by 3 bases and J by 1 base, with 5 bases of the junction left unmatched. In DNA form, the CDR3 reads TGCAGTGCTAGTCCCGGGACAGGGGGATCTGGAAACACCATATATTTT. It codes for CSASPGTGGSGNTIYF.

The chain uses TRBV10-3 and TRBJ2-1; TRBD1 matches 9 bases. Germline V gene sequence: CDR1 ENHRY, CDR2 SYGVKD. The CDR3 is 16 amino acids. Trimming took 0 bases from V and 5 from J; bases not matched to a gene: 5. Written as DNA, the CDR3 is TGTGCCATCAGTGAGTCTACGGGACAGGGACACAATGAGCAGTTCTTC. Protein sequence: CAISESTGQGHNEQFF.

This clone was seen a few times. The chain recombines TRBV27 with TRBJ1-3, with D maybe TRBD1 (5 bases). Germline V gene sequence: CDR1 MNHEY, CDR2 SMNVEV (reference sequence). The CDR3 runs to 14 residues. The V and J ends lost 3 bases and 2 bases respectively, with 8 bases between them. The CDR3 sequence is CASSLSGTGNTIYF. CDR3 DNA: TGTGCCAGCAGTTTGTCAGGGACTGGAAACACCATATATTTT.

V gene TRBV6-1 combines with J gene TRBJ2-3, with D perhaps matching TRBD2 (5 bases). The CDR3 is made up of 16 amino acids. The V end was cut by 4 bases, the J end by 6 bases, with 20 bases between. CDR1 is MNHNS, CDR2 SASEGT, per germline. Here the CDR3 DNA reads TGTGCCAGCAGTGGGACCATGAGCGGCCCCACGGATACGCAGTATTTT. Translation gives CASSGTMSGPTDTQYF.

The rearrangement uses TRBV19 and TRBJ2-5; possibly TRBD1 for D (5 bases). Germline V lookup: CDR1 LNHDA, CDR2 SQIVND (reference sequence). The CDR3 totals 15 residues. V shed 3 bases and J shed 2 bases, with 13 bases lying between them. DNA of the CDR3: TGTGCCAGTAGTATCAGCCTACGACAGCAAGAGACCCAGTACTTC. It yields the protein CASSISLRQQETQYF. Supplemented by reference TRBV19 and TRBJ2-5, the full variable domain reads DGGITQSPKYLFRKEGQNVTLSCEQNLNHDAMYWYRQDPGQGLRLIYYSQIVNDFQKGDIAEGYSVSREKKESFPLTVTSAQKNPTAFYLCASSISLRQQETQYFGPGTRLLVL.

The rearrangement links TRBV12-3 or TRBV12-4 to TRBJ2-1, with 7 bases aligning to TRBD1. Trimming took 6 bases from V and 5 from J; bases not matched to a gene: 4. The CDR3 runs 13 residues. The CDR3: CASRPDRNNEQFF. Written as DNA, the CDR3 is TGTGCCAGCAGGCCGGACAGGAACAATGAGCAGTTCTTC.

This clone came up once. The gene calls are TRBV6-5 and TRBJ1-1; TRBD1 matches 8 bases. Germline values: CDR1 MNHEY, CDR2 SVGAGI. With 6 bases clipped from V and 1 base from J, the junction kept 4 bases outside the gene matches. The CDR3 spans 14 residues. The CDR3 DNA is TGTGCCAGCAGGTGGACAGGGCAGAACACTGAAGCTTTCTTT. This sequence encodes CASRWTGQNTEAFF.

The CDR3 sequence: CASSILLGGTNRNTEAFF. The CDR3 nucleotides are TGTGCCAGTAGTATACTTCTCGGCGGAACAAACCGGAACACTGAAGCTTTCTTT. The rearrangement links TRBV19 to TRBJ1-1; no definite D call. Germline V CDR1 and CDR2: LNHDA, SQIVND (reference sequence). The length of the CDR3 is 18 residues. Trimming cost V 2 bases and J 1 base, with 20 bases left between them.

The chain couples TRBV5-1 to TRBJ2-3; the D gene is possibly TRBD2 (6 bases). Per germline, CDR1 SGHRS and CDR2 YFSETQ. Trimming stripped 0 bases from V and 5 bases from J, with 16 bases between. The CDR3 length is 16 residues. CDR3 bases: TGCGCCAGCAGCTTGGAGCGGCTAGCGTTGGGAGATACGCAGTATTTT. Protein sequence: CASSLERLALGDTQYF.